This T cell receptor beta chain was identified in a study of Graves' ophthalmopathy and Graves' hyperthyroidism. This clonotype was found many times. For repertoire sequencing, the TCR beta CDR3 regions were amplified from RNA transcripts. Second-round multiplex PCR followed a first-round RT-PCR using HTBI primers. TCRdb re-derived calls from the multiplex PCR reads in MiXCR, one entry per CDR3 protein. Of approximately 500,000 distinct CDR3 sequences in the sample, approximately 15% are singletons; the top ten hold about 10%. The germline V gene has CDR1 LNHDA and CDR2 SQIVND (reference sequence). The CDR3 is 12 amino acids. V was pared by 8 bases and J by 1 base, with 1 base of the junction left unmatched. The diagnosis combined clinical symptoms, thyroxine, TRAb, thyroid ultrasound and orbital computed tomography scans. PBMCs were isolated from a roughly 10 ml sample of fresh peripheral blood.

The V gene is TRBV19, the J gene TRBJ1-1, with 7 bases identical to TRBD1. The sample comprised blood. This sequence originates from a woman younger than 45 with Graves' ophthalmopathy. CDR3 in amino acids: CASAGGNTEAFF. The CDR3 coding sequence is TGTGCCAGTGCAGGGGGGAACACTGAAGCTTTCTTT. The variable domain in full, with the rest retrieved from reference TRBV19 and TRBJ1-1, is DGGITQSPKYLFRKEGQNVTLSCEQNLNHDAMYWYRQDPGQGLRLIYYSQIVNDFQKGDIAEGYSVSREKKESFPLTVTSAQKNPTAFYLCASAGGNTEAFFGQGTRLTVV.